This T cell receptor beta chain derives from a study of shared clonotypes between healthy human individuals. Only in-frame clones appear in the TCRdb table, and some are missing; sequencing was by immunoSEQ multiplex PCR. The data hold 600,000 to 800,000 clones, with about two thirds observed a single time. This CDR3 region has 16 residues. The germline V gene encodes CDR1 LNHNV and CDR2 YYDKDF (reference sequence). Trimming removed 5 bases from V and 4 bases from J, with 17 bases in between. Material for sequencing was memory CD4+ T cells sorted from blood. The subset was: CD45RA-negative fraction. The receptor's source is a woman aged 25 to 39 in good health. The rearrangement uses TRBV15 and TRBJ1-4; possibly TRBD1 for D (5 bases). This CDR3 is CATSSNAGLLNEKLFF. CDR3 sequence (DNA): TGTGCCACCAGCTCTAACGCGGGACTGCTTAATGAAAAACTGTTTTTT. Full variable domain (missing parts from reference TRBV15 and TRBJ1-4): DAMVIQNPRYQVTQFGKPVTLSCSQTLNHNVMYWYQQKSSQAPKLLFHYYDKDFNNEADTPDNFQSRRPNTSFCFLDIRSPGLGDTAMYLCATSSNAGLLNEKLFFGSGTQLSVL.